The next 14 T cell receptor beta chains were all read from a single sample in a study of CD4+ T cells in melanoma (dated by TCRdb to between 2021 and 2022). The protocol used for the library was the immunoSEQ multiplex PCR assay. TCRdb obtained this table from immuneACCESS and retained in-frame rearrangements with V and J assigned. These tables miss some clones; where compared with another copy, unresolved V genes account for less than half of the shortfall, and the remainder is unexplained. For this sample there are about 140,000 clones; around nine tenths appear just once. The ten largest clones take up more than 1.5% of the sample. These receptors were taken from a human donor with melanoma.

This clone was seen a single time. Germline is not matched at one junction end, which may reflect a read error. V usage is TRBV11-2 and J usage is TRBJ2-2; either TRBD1 or TRBD2 may supply D (5 bases each). Germline lookup yields CDR1 SGHAT and CDR2 FQNNGV. The CDR3 totals 16 residues. The CDR3 here is CASSLGGTPNTAELFF. In DNA, the CDR3 is TGTGCCAGCAGCTTAGGGGGGACCCCTAACACCGCGGAGCTGTTTTTT. Full variable domain (remainder filled in from reference TRBV11-2 and TRBJ2-2): EAGVAQSPRYKIIEKRQSVAFWCNPISGHATLYWYQQILGQGPKLLIQFQNNGVVDDSQLPKDRFSAERLKGVDSTLKIQPAKLEDSAVYLCASSLGGTPNTAELFFGEGSRLTVL.

The V gene is TRBV4-1, the J gene TRBJ2-5, with D possibly TRBD2 on 5 matching bases. The CDR3 is 16 residues long. V was pared by 1 base and J by 1 base, with 13 bases between. Germline V gene data show CDR1 as MGHRA and CDR2 as YSYEKL. CDR3 residues: CASSQGLTPLQETQYF. The CDR3 bases are TGCGCCAGCAGCCAAGGACTAACCCCTCTCCAAGAGACCCAGTACTTC.

V usage is TRBV2 and J usage is TRBJ2-5; D is ambiguous. CDR1 is SNHLY and CDR2 is FYNNEI in the germline V gene. Trimming removed 6 bases at V and 5 bases at J, with 7 bases between. This CDR3 comprises 11 residues. The CDR3 DNA reads as TGTGCCAGCAGAAGTACGGAGACCCAGTACTTC. It yields the protein CASRSTETQYF.

The V and J genes are TRBV5-4 and TRBJ2-3; D possibly matches TRBD1 or TRBD2 (5 bases each). The V gene lost 2 bases and the J gene lost 2 bases, with 9 bases spanning the gap. The CDR3 is 14 amino acids. The V gene's germline CDR1 is SGHNT and CDR2 YYREEE (reference sequence). CDR3 region: CASSLEGLTDTQYF. In nucleotides, the CDR3 is TGTGCCAGCAGCTTAGAGGGGCTCACAGATACGCAGTATTTT. Full variable domain (outside the CDR3, taken from reference TRBV5-4 and TRBJ2-3): ETGVTQSPTHLIKTRGQQVTLRCSSQSGHNTVSWYQQALGQGPQFIFQYYREEENGRGNFPPRFSGLQFPNYSSELNVNALELDDSALYLCASSLEGLTDTQYFGPGTRLTVL.

The chain combines TRBV7-7 with TRBJ1-3; D gene ambiguous. V was trimmed by 4 bases and J by 4 bases, leaving 8 bases between them. This CDR3 has 13 amino acids. Germline V CDR1 and CDR2: SSHAT, FNYEAQ (reference sequence). The CDR3 nucleotides read TGTGCCAGCAGCTCAGCAGCCGGAAACACCATATATTTT. Translated: CASSSAAGNTIYF.

The V gene is TRBV28, the J gene TRBJ1-4; no clear D. Deletions cut 5 bases from V and 8 bases from J, with 9 bases between. The CDR3 contains 12 residues. Germline-derived CDR1 and CDR2 are MDHEN and SYDVKM. DNA of the CDR3: TGTGCCAGCAGTCCACGGTACGAAAAACTGTTTTTT. Protein product: CASSPRYEKLFF.

This chain links TRBV2 with TRBJ1-1; no clear D gene. From germline, CDR1 is SNHLY and CDR2 FYNNEI. CDR3 length: 13 amino acids. Trimming took 8 bases from V and 0 from J, leaving 10 bases between them. This CDR3 is CASEVRMNTEAFF. The CDR3 nucleotides read TGTGCCAGCGAAGTCCGGATGAACACTGAAGCTTTCTTT.

This chain joins TRBV7-2 and TRBJ2-7, with TRBD2 matching over 8 bases. Per germline, CDR1 SGHTA and CDR2 FQGNSA. The CDR3 totals 16 residues. After removal of 1 base from V and 2 bases from J, the junction contained 7 bases not matched to a gene. The CDR3 here is CASSLDLQAGAYEQYF. The CDR3 DNA is TGTGCCAGCAGCTTAGACCTTCAAGCGGGGGCCTACGAGCAGTACTTC.

The chain employs TRBV9 and TRBJ1-6, with 8 positions matching TRBD1. Germline CDR1 is SGDLS and CDR2 is YYNGEE. The CDR3 contains 14 residues. Germline trimming cut 0 bases from V and 7 bases from J; bases unmatched to any gene: 0. In nucleotides, the CDR3 is TGTGCCAGCAGCGTAGCAGGGGGCAATTCACCCCTCCACTTT. Protein product: CASSVAGGNSPLHF.

The chain links TRBV7-9 to TRBJ1-4, with a tentative D call TRBD1 (5 bases). The CDR3 is 15 residues long. Trimming left V 1 base short and J 8 bases short, with 14 bases between. Germline CDR1 reads SEHNR; CDR2 reads FQNEAQ (reference sequence). CDR3 sequence: CASSLVRTLEEKLFF. DNA for the CDR3: TGTGCCAGCAGCTTAGTGAGGACACTAGAGGAAAAACTGTTTTTT.

The rearrangement joins TRBV19 to TRBJ2-6; D unclear. With 7 bases removed from V and 3 bases from J, the gap between germline ends came to 16 bases. CDR1 LNHDA and CDR2 SQIVND come from the germline V gene (reference sequence). The CDR3 is 16 residues long. As DNA, the CDR3 is TGTGCCAGTACCCACCTCTATGGTAATGGGGCCAACGTCCTGACTTTC. This sequence encodes CASTHLYGNGANVLTF.

The chain couples TRBV6-1 to TRBJ2-2; 8 bases fit TRBD1. Germline CDR1 MNHNS, CDR2 SASEGT. J lost 7 bases, V lost 2 bases, and 12 bases had no gene match. This CDR3 has 17 residues. CDR3 DNA sequence: TGTGCCAGCAGTGAACGTATTCGGACAGGGTGGATCGGGGAGCTGTTTTTT. Its translation: CASSERIRTGWIGELFF.

The V gene is TRBV6-6, the J gene TRBJ2-1; 9 nucleotides align to TRBD2. V shed 6 bases and J 6 bases; nucleotides not matched to a gene: 12. Germline-derived CDR1 and CDR2 are MNHNY and SVGAGI (reference sequence). The CDR3 consists of 16 residues. CDR3: CASSFSVSGGINEQFF. In DNA, the CDR3 is TGTGCCAGCAGCTTTTCGGTTAGCGGGGGTATCAATGAGCAGTTCTTC.

The genes are TRBV5-4 and TRBJ2-3; unclear D gene. The CDR3 extends over 14 amino acids. Looked up from germline, CDR1 is SGHNT and CDR2 is YYREEE (reference sequence). Trimming took 0 bases from V and 2 from J, leaving 7 bases between them. CDR3 amino acids: CASSLAGDTDTQYF. CDR3 coding DNA: TGTGCCAGCAGCTTGGCCGGAGACACAGATACGCAGTATTTT.